This is a list of T cell receptor beta chains from one sample in a study of CD8+CD57+ T cells in acquired aplastic anemia. Using its own MiXCR run on the reads, TCRdb lists one record per CDR3 protein. The data hold more than 250,000 distinct CDR3 sequences, with approximately 82% observed a single time. The sequenced sample consisted of sorted CD4+, CD8+, or CD8+CD57+ T cells (not recorded which) from PBMCs. The receptors shown here come from a human donor with aplastic anemia. Each CDR3 is given with its conserved first and last residue. Each record gives: CDR3 DNA, CDR3 protein, V gene, D gene, clone size, J gene. The D gene is left open where the match is weak. Only some rows state a clone size, as once, few, many or a class for expanded clones.

TGTGCCAGCAGCTTCCCACGGGGTGGATACGAGCAGTACTTC	CASSFPRGGYEQYF	TRBV7-9	.	.	TRBJ2-7
TGTGCCAGCAGCCGAGCGCACGGGGGGAGGGGGGGCCAGGAGCAGTTCTTC	CASSRAHGGRGGQEQFF	TRBV7-6	.	.	TRBJ2-1
TGTGCCAGCAGCGTGGAGGATTATCCAATGAACACTGAAGCTTTCTTT	CASSVEDYPMNTEAFF	TRBV9	.	medium-sized	TRBJ1-1
TGTGACAGCAGCTTGGCGAGGAACGGGCTCGTATATGGCTACACCTTC	CDSSLARNGLVYGYTF	TRBV5-6	.	.	TRBJ1-2
TGTGCCAGTAGTATACAGGGACAAAGTAATTCACCCCTCCACTTT	CASSIQGQSNSPLHF	TRBV19	.	few	TRBJ1-6
TGTGCCAGCAGCTTGGACAGAGCAGTGTGGCCGGAAGCTTTCTTT	CASSLDRAVWPEAFF	TRBV5-5	.	.	TRBJ1-1
TGCAGTGCTAGCAGGGGGCGCGGAAACACCATATATTTT	CSASRGRGNTIYF	TRBV20-1	TRBD1	few	TRBJ1-3
TGTGCCAGCAGCCCAAGGACTAGCGGGAGGAGTCAAGATTTT	CASSPRTSGRSQDF	TRBV7-8	TRBD2	.	TRBJ2-3
TGTGCCAGCAGCTTGGGACTAGCGGGGACACGAGAGACCCAGTACTTC	CASSLGLAGTRETQYF	TRBV7-9	TRBD2	.	TRBJ2-5
TGTGCCAGCAGTTCGCCGGGACTAGCGGGAGGAGTTGGGACAGATACGCAGTATTTT	CASSSPGLAGGVGTDTQYF	TRBV27	TRBD2	.	TRBJ2-3
TGTGCCAGCAGCTTAGTGGGGACACCCTTAGCCAAAAACTTT	CASSLVGTPLAKNF	TRBV7-2	.	.	TRBJ2-3
TGTGCCACCAGCAGCTTGGGGGAGGGCGGCTATAATTCACCCCTCCACTTT	CATSSLGEGGYNSPLHF	TRBV15	.	.	TRBJ1-6
TGTGCCAGCAGCTCCCGCCCTAGCTACAATGAGCAGTTCTTC	CASSSRPSYNEQFF	TRBV15	.	.	TRBJ2-1
TGTGCCAGTAGTATAGCCAACGGGACCAACAATACCCAGTACTTC	CASSIANGTNNTQYF	TRBV19	.	.	TRBJ2-5
TGTGCCAGCAGCTTAGTGGTGGGGGAGAGACCCAATACTTTT	CASSLVVGERPNTF	TRBV7-2	.	.	TRBJ2-3
TGCGCCAGTAGTGGGAGAGGATCCCCTTCCAATGAGCAGTTCTTC	CASSGRGSPSNEQFF	TRBV19	.	.	TRBJ2-1
TGCGCCAGCAGCGGGCGGACAGTGAACACTGAAGCTTTCTTT	CASSGRTVNTEAFF	TRBV4-1	.	.	TRBJ1-1
TGCGCCAGCAGCCAAGGGGGACTAGCCCGTTACGAGCAGTACTTC	CASSQGGLARYEQYF	TRBV10-1	TRBD2	few	TRBJ2-7
TGTGCCATCAGTGAGTCTACAGGGATCGCTGAAGCTTTCTTT	CAISESTGIAEAFF	TRBV10-3	.	.	TRBJ1-1
TGTGCCAGCAGTGGGTACAGGGGGGGCTACGAGCAGTACTTC	CASSGYRGGYEQYF	TRBV25-1	.	few	TRBJ2-7
.	CASGGGRADTQYFASF	TRBV2	.	.	TRBJ1-1
TGTGCCAGCAGCGGCCCCTTAGCGGGGGAGACTGAAGCTTTCTTT	CASSGPLAGETEAFF	TRBV9	.	.	TRBJ1-1
TGTGCCAGCAGTGTTGAGACAGAGAACACAGATAATGAAAAACTGTTTTTT	CASSVETENTDNEKLFF	TRBV9	.	.	TRBJ1-4
TGTGCCAGCAGCTTAGACTCAACAGATGAAAAACTGTTTTTT	CASSLDSTDEKLFF	TRBV11-3	.	.	TRBJ1-4
TGTGCCAGCAGCTCCGGGGTTACAGATGGACAGTTCTTT	CASSSGVTDGQFF	TRBV7-8	.	.	TRBJ2-3
TGTGCCAGCAGCAAGGGGGGCGGAAACGGTCAGGATGAGTTCTTC	CASSKGGGNGQDEFF	TRBV7-6	.	.	TRBJ2-1
TGTGCCAGCAGCTTAACGAAGCGGGGGGGGAGCGATGAGCAGTTCTTC	CASSLTKRGGSDEQFF	TRBV7-8	TRBD2	.	TRBJ2-1
TGTGCCAGCAGCTTAGTCCCAGGGGAGCTGACTGTTGCATTCTTT	CASSLVPGELTVAFF	TRBV7-9	.	few	TRBJ1-1
TGTGCCAGCAGCGTACATCCGGACGGGACAGCCCTTTCCTTC	CASSVHPDGTALSF	TRBV7-8	TRBD1	few	TRBJ2-7